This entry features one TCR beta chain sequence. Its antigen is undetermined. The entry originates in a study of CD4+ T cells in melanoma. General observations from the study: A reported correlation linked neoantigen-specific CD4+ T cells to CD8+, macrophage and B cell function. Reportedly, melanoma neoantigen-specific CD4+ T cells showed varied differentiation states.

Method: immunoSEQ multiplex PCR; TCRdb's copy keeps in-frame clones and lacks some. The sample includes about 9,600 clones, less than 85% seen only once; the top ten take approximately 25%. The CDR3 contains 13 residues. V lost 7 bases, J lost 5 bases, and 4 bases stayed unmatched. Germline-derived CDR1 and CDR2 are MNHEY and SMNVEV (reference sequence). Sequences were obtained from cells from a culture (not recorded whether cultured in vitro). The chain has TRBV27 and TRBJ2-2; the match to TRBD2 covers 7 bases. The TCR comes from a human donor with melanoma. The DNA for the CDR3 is TGTGCCAGCAAGAGGGAGGGGACCGGGGAGCTGTTTTTT. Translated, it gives CASKREGTGELFF.